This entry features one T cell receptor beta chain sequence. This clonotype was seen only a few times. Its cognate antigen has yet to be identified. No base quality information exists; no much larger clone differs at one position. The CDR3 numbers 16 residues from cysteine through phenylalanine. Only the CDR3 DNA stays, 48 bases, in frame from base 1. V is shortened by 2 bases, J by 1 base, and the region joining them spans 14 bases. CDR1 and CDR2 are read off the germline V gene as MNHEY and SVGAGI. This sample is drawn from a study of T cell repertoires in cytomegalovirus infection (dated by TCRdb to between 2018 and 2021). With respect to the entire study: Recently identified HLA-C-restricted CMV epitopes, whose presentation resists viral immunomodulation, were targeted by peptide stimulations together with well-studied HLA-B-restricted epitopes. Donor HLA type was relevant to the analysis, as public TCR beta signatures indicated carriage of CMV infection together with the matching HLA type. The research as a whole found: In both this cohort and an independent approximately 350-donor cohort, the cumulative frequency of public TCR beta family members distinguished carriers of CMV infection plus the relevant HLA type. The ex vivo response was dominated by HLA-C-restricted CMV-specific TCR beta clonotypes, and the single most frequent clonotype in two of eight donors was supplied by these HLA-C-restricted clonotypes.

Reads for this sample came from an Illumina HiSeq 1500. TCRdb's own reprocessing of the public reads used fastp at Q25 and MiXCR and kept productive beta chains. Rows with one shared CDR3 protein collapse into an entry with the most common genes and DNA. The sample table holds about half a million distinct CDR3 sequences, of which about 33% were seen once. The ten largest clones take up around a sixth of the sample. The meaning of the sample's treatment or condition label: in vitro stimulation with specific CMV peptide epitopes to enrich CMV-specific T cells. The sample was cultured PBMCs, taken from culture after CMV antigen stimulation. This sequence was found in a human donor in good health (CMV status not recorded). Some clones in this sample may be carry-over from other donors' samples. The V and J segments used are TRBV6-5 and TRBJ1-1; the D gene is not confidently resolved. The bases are TGTGCCAGCAGTTACGAGGTCGGACGACCGAACACTGAAGCTTTCTTT. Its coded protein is CASSYEVGRPNTEAFF.